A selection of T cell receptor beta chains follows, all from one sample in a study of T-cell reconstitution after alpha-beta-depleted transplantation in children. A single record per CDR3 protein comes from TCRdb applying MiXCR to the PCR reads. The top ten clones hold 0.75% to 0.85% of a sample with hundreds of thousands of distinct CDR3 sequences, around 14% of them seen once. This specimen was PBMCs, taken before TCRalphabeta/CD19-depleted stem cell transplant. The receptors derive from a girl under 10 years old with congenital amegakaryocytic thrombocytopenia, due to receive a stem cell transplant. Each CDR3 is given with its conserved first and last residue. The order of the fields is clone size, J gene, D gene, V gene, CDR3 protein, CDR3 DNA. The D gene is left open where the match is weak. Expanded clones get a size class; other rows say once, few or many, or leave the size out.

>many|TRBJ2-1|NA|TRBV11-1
CASSMWNGLAPYNEQFF
TGTGCCAGCAGCATGTGGAATGGGCTAGCTCCCTACAATGAGCAGTTCTTC
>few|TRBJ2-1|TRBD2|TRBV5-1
CASSLALAENEQFF
TGCGCCAGCAGCTTGGCCCTAGCGGAAAATGAGCAGTTCTTC
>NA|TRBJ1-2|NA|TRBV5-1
CASSLMEGVYGYTF
TGCGCCAGCAGCTTGATGGAGGGAGTCTATGGCTACACCTTC
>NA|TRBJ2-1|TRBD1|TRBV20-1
CSANPALRGHEQFF
TGCAGTGCTAACCCGGCGCTAAGGGGGCATGAGCAGTTCTTC
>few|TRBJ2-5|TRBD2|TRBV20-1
CSTTPLAGGISRETQYF
TGCAGTACTACCCCCCTAGCGGGAGGTATCTCTAGGGAGACCCAGTACTTC
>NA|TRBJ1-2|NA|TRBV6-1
CASGRGFSNYGYTF
TGTGCCAGCGGCCGAGGTTTTTCTAACTATGGCTACACCTTC
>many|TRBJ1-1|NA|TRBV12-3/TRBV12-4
CASRDDGKDTEAFF
TGTGCCAGCAGGGACGACGGGAAGGACACTGAAGCTTTCTTT
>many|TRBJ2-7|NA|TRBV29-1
CSVEGLAGVYYEQYF
TGCAGCGTTGAAGGTTTGGCAGGGGTATACTACGAGCAGTACTTC
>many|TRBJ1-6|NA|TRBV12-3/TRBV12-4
CASSSTGLGSPLHF
TGTGCCAGCAGTTCGACAGGTCTTGGTTCACCCCTCCACTTT
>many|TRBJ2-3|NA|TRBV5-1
CASSLGVFGDTQYF
TGCGCCAGCAGCTTGGGCGTTTTTGGAGATACGCAGTATTTT
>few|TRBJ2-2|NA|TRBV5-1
CASMTNANTGELFF
TGCGCCAGCATGACGAACGCGAACACCGGGGAGCTGTTTTTT
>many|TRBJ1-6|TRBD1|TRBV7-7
CASPGGCNSPLHF
TGTGCCAGCCCAGGGGGTTGTAATTCACCCCTCCACTTT
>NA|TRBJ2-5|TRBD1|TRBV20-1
CSARLGQGALETQYF
TGCAGTGCTAGACTGGGACAGGGGGCCTTGGAGACCCAGTACTTC
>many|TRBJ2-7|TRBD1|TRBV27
CASSPGQGVYEQYF
TGTGCCAGCAGTCCGGGACAGGGGGTATACGAGCAGTACTTC
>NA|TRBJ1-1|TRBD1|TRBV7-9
CASSLVGDSEAFF
TGTGCCAGCAGCTTAGTGGGGGACAGCGAAGCTTTCTTT
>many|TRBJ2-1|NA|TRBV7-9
CASSLKSSYNEQFF
TGTGCCAGCAGCTTGAAGAGCTCCTACAATGAGCAGTTCTTC
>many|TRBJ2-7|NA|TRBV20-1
CSARGGVSYEQYF
TGCAGTGCTAGAGGCGGGGTCTCCTACGAGCAGTACTTC
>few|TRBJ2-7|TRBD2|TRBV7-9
CASSFGLASTHEQYF
TGTGCCAGCAGCTTCGGACTAGCTTCAACCCACGAGCAGTACTTC
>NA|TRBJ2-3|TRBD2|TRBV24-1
CATSDLGLKASGSVDTQYF
TGTGCCACCAGTGATTTGGGCCTTAAAGCTAGCGGGAGTGTGGATACGCAGTATTTT
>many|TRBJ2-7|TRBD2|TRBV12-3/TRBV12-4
CASTVGLAGTWEQYF
TGTGCCAGCACGGTAGGACTAGCGGGAACATGGGAGCAGTACTTC